This TCR beta chain comes out of a study of T cell changes during pregnancy in multiple sclerosis. The CDR3 spans 17 residues. Per the germline V gene, CDR1 is SGDLS and CDR2 is YYNGEE. The junction had 8 bases not matched to a gene; V was cut back by 0 bases and J by 5 bases. Libraries were prepared by immunoSEQ multiplex PCR; TCRdb keeps only in-frame clonotypes and omits some of them. Of tens of thousands of clones listed, roughly 90% are singletons. The sequencing here drew on peripheral blood, taken in the second trimester of pregnancy. The TCR comes from a female donor in good health, enrolled as a control in a pregnancy study. V usage is TRBV9 and J usage is TRBJ2-2, with 9 nucleotides matching TRBD2. CDR3 coding DNA: TGTGCCAGCAGCGTAGCTATGGCGGGAGGGTCAACCGGGGAGCTGTTTTTT. Protein: CASSVAMAGGSTGELFF.